These 20 T cell receptor beta chains were all obtained from the same sample, sequenced in a study of T cells in localized non-small cell lung cancer. Sequenced by immunoSEQ multiplex PCR; TCRdb stores in-frame clones only, minus some. There are about 700 clones in the sample; 15% to 20% occur only once, and 9.4% lies in the top ten. The starting material was lung tumor tissue, obtained before any cancer treatment. All receptors derive from a male donor older than 55 with stage III squamous cell lung carcinoma.

This clone is large by share. This chain connects TRBV9 to TRBJ2-7; no reliable D call. V lost 3 bases, J lost 7 bases, and 14 bases lay in between. CDR1 and CDR2 (germline): SGDLS, YYNGEE. This CDR3 is 13 amino acids long. As DNA, the CDR3 is TGTGCCAGCAGCGAAAGGCCTCTTGAGGAGCAGTACTTC. Protein product: CASSERPLEEQYF.

This clone was picked up a small number of times. This chain uses TRBV19 with TRBJ1-5; tentatively, D is TRBD1 (6 bases). The germline gives CDR1 LNHDA, CDR2 SQIVND (reference sequence). The CDR3 has 16 amino acids. Between the trimmed V and J ends, which lost 5 bases and 2 bases, there was a span of 16 bases. The CDR3 loop is CASSLHLAGGNQPQHF. The CDR3 nucleotides are TGTGCCAGTAGTCTACATCTGGCAGGGGGCAATCAGCCCCAGCATTTT. Full variable domain (outside the CDR3, taken from reference TRBV19 and TRBJ1-5): DGGITQSPKYLFRKEGQNVTLSCEQNLNHDAMYWYRQDPGQGLRLIYYSQIVNDFQKGDIAEGYSVSREKKESFPLTVTSAQKNPTAFYLCASSLHLAGGNQPQHFGDGTRLSIL.

The gene calls are TRBV16 and TRBJ1-1; D is perhaps TRBD1 (6 bases). Trimming removed 0 bases from V and 4 bases from J, with 9 bases in between. The CDR3 consists of 14 residues. From germline, CDR1 is KGHSY and CDR2 FQNENV. CDR3: CASSQSGGGTEAFF. The CDR3 nucleotides are TGTGCCAGCAGCCAATCAGGGGGAGGCACTGAAGCTTTCTTT.

The chain has TRBV28 and TRBJ2-1; 9 bases are a match to TRBD1. Germline V CDR1 and CDR2: MDHEN, SYDVKM. V was clipped by 5 bases and J by 2 bases; unmatched bases: 7. This CDR3 region has 16 residues. The CDR3 protein is CASSLPGQGTYNEQFF. The CDR3 coding sequence is TGTGCCAGCAGTCTCCCCGGACAGGGGACCTACAATGAGCAGTTCTTC.

In its sample, this clone is large. V and J are TRBV28 and TRBJ1-4; the D gene is possibly TRBD1 (5 bases). CDR3 length equals 16 residues. The germline CDR1 and CDR2 sequences are MDHEN and SYDVKM. V lost 8 bases and J lost 6, with 22 bases in between. The DNA for the CDR3 is TGTGCCAGCGGCCCTCTGGTGGGGGGGTATTATGAAAAACTGTTTTTT. Protein product: CASGPLVGGYYEKLFF.

This sequence joins TRBV9 and TRBJ2-2; the D gene is possibly TRBD1 (6 bases). CDR1 SGDLS and CDR2 YYNGEE come from the germline V gene. The CDR3 runs to 16 residues. V lost 0 bases and J 5 bases, leaving 14 bases between the germline ends. CDR3 in DNA: TGTGCCAGCAGCGTAGGAGGACAGCCTAGAACCGGGGAGCTGTTTTTT. As protein: CASSVGGQPRTGELFF.

By sample share, this clone is large. V usage is TRBV19 and J usage is TRBJ1-4; D is perhaps TRBD1 (5 bases). CDR3 size: 14 residues. V was clipped by 6 bases and J by 7 bases, with 15 bases between them. From germline, CDR1 is LNHDA and CDR2 SQIVND (reference sequence). CDR3 residues: CASRIAGGVEKLFF. For the CDR3, the DNA is TGTGCCAGTAGAATCGCTGGAGGGGTTGAAAAACTGTTTTTT.

The chain combines TRBV30 with TRBJ1-5; 10 nucleotides match TRBD1. This CDR3 is 16 amino acids long. The ends lost 0 bases at V and 2 bases at J; junction bases unmatched: 4. Germline V lookup: CDR1 GTSNPN, CDR2 SVGIG (reference sequence). The CDR3 DNA follows: TGTGCCTGGAGTGTACCGGGGACAGGGGGCAATCAGCCCCAGCATTTT. Protein: CAWSVPGTGGNQPQHF.

This clone is judged large. V is TRBV11-3 and J is TRBJ1-1, with TRBD1 matching over 10 bases. CDR1 is SGHNT and CDR2 is YENEEA in the germline V gene. V was clipped by 5 bases and J by 1 base; unmatched bases: 7. CDR3 length equals 16 residues. The CDR3 here is CASSLPGQGSNTEAFF. In DNA form, the CDR3 reads TGTGCCAGCAGCCTGCCGGGACAGGGGTCGAACACTGAAGCTTTCTTT.

This sequence joins TRBV28 and TRBJ1-2; unclear D gene. Germline CDR1 reads MDHEN; CDR2 reads SYDVKM. The CDR3 has 16 amino acids. Trimming cost V 7 bases and J 1 base, with 19 bases left between them. CDR3 in DNA: TGTGCCAGCACCCGCTTCAGTCCTCCCGATAACTATGGCTACACCTTC. It is translated as CASTRFSPPDNYGYTF.

This CDR3 is CASHKLAGGSTDTQYF. Written as DNA, the CDR3 is TGTGCCAGTCATAAACTAGCGGGGGGAAGCACAGATACGCAGTATTTT. V usage is TRBV19 and J usage is TRBJ2-3; TRBD2 matches at 12 bases. CDR1 LNHDA and CDR2 SQIVND come from the germline V gene (reference sequence). The CDR3 is 16 residues long. The V segment lost 8 bases and the J segment 0 bases; nucleotides outside the gene matches: 6.

This clone was observed a handful of times. The rearrangement uses TRBV28 and TRBJ1-1; 9 positions agree with TRBD1. CDR1 and CDR2 from the germline V gene are MDHEN and SYDVKM. The CDR3 spans 16 residues. V lost 5 bases and J lost 0; bases outside the gene matches: 7. The CDR3 region is CASSLPGQGMNTEAFF. CDR3 in DNA: TGTGCCAGCAGTCTCCCGGGACAGGGAATGAACACTGAAGCTTTCTTT.

Within the sample, this clone is large (0.1 to 1%). The J gene is TRBJ2-6, the V gene TRBV6-8; D unclear. This CDR3 contains 18 residues. Germline loops: CDR1 MNHGY, CDR2 SAAAGT. Between the trimmed V and J ends, which lost 4 bases and 0 bases, there was a span of 16 bases. CDR3 DNA: TGTGCCAGCAGTTTAATATGGACGGCAAGCTCTGGGGCCAACGTCCTGACTTTC. This sequence encodes CASSLIWTASSGANVLTF.

This clone was observed a few times. The J gene is TRBJ2-1, the V gene TRBV11-3; TRBD1 agrees at 7 bases. Germline V lookup: CDR1 SGHNT, CDR2 YENEEA. The CDR3 length is 16 residues. With V trimmed by 0 bases and J by 0 bases, 2 bases remained unmatched. The CDR3 coding sequence is TGTGCCAGCAGCTTAGAGGACAGGAGCTCCTACAATGAGCAGTTCTTC. Its protein is CASSLEDRSSYNEQFF. Filled out from reference TRBV11-3 and TRBJ2-1, the complete variable domain reads EAGVVQSPRYKIIEKKQPVAFWCNPISGHNTLYWYLQNLGQGPELLIRYENEEAVDDSQLPKDRFSAERLKGVDSTLKIQPAELGDSAVYLCASSLEDRSSYNEQFFGPGTRLTVL.

CDR3 bases: TGTGCCAGCTCACCCCAGCCCTACCAATCCTCCTACGAGCAGTACTTC. Protein sequence: CASSPQPYQSSYEQYF. This chain joins TRBV18 and TRBJ2-7; no clear D. Trimming took 3 bases from V and 0 from J, leaving 15 bases between them. The CDR3 extends over 16 amino acids. CDR1 is KGHSH and CDR2 is LQKENI in the germline V gene.

The chain combines TRBV18 with TRBJ2-5; 8 nucleotides align to TRBD1. Germline V gene sequence: CDR1 KGHSH, CDR2 LQKENI. The CDR3 runs to 14 residues. J was trimmed by 2 bases and V by 4 bases; bases with no gene match: 3. This CDR3 reads CASSLRTGQETQYF. The CDR3 DNA sequence: TGTGCCAGCTCACTTCGGACAGGGCAAGAGACCCAGTACTTC.

The V and J genes are TRBV28 and TRBJ1-5; TRBD1 matches at 7 bases. V was clipped by 10 bases and J by 6 bases; unmatched bases: 15. Looked up from germline, CDR1 is MDHEN and CDR2 is SYDVKM. This CDR3 contains 15 residues. The CDR3 reads CATNPNRGGFQPQHF. The CDR3 nucleotides are TGTGCCACCAACCCGAACAGGGGTGGCTTTCAGCCCCAGCATTTT.

The rearrangement joins TRBV11-3 to TRBJ1-1; a possible D gene is TRBD1 (5 bases). CDR3 length equals 19 residues. Looked up from germline, CDR1 is SGHNT and CDR2 is YENEEA. Deletions cut 1 base from V and 5 bases from J, with 26 bases between. The CDR3 sequence: CASSLGLRWGPEDGTEAFF. CDR3 nucleotide sequence: TGTGCCAGCAGCTTAGGTCTTAGGTGGGGCCCAGAGGATGGGACTGAAGCTTTCTTT.

This rearrangement joins TRBV11-3 to TRBJ2-2; possibly TRBD2 for D (5 bases). CDR1 is SGHNT and CDR2 is YENEEA in the germline V gene. This CDR3 has 15 amino acids. Trimming took 2 bases from V and 6 from J, leaving 13 bases between them. CDR3 sequence (DNA): TGTGCCAGCAGCTTAACCACTAGTGCCTCCGGGGAGCTGTTTTTT. This translates into CASSLTTSASGELFF.

This clone was found a few times. The chain recombines TRBV28 with TRBJ2-7; 10 bases agree with TRBD1. The CDR3 has 16 residues. Looked up from germline, CDR1 is MDHEN and CDR2 is SYDVKM. The ends lost 5 bases at V and 4 bases at J; junction bases unmatched: 11. CDR3 region: CASSPLAGTGAYEQYF. CDR3 nucleotide sequence: TGTGCCAGCAGTCCTCTCGCCGGGACAGGGGCGTACGAGCAGTACTTC. The full variable domain, rest sourced from reference TRBV28 and TRBJ2-7, is DVKVTQSSRYLVKRTGEKVFLECVQDMDHENMFWYRQDPGLGLRLIYFSYDVKMKEKGDIPEGYSVSREKKERFSLILESASTNQTSMYLCASSPLAGTGAYEQYFGPGTRLTVT.